This T cell receptor beta chain derives from a study of blood T cell repertoires in COVID-19 (dated by TCRdb to about 2020). General notes on the study: The collaborator samples originated in the United States, Italy and Spain and spanned the acute and convalescent phases of COVID-19. The dataset comprised deeply sampled blood TCRbeta repertoires from subjects exposed to, actively infected with, or recovered from COVID-19. Where available, HLA class I and class II types were taken from metadata supplied by the sample provider and were not determined by assay-based typing. A freely available public database, intended as a resource for researchers studying the immune response to SARS-CoV-2, is where the repertoires were released. A de-identified subject ID, COVID-19 status, age in years and sex were almost always included in the sample metadata. Samples came from the ongoing ImmuneRACE study (first 160 participants) plus 1,254 subjects from 6 global collaborators. The material from the prospective study consisted of cDNA or gDNA derived from T cells, B-cell-depleted T cells, or PBMCs. Results and caveats for the whole study, not just this receptor: How much clinical and demographic metadata was included differed by source and by participant, and the metadata was provided uncurated.

Collaborating institutions collected whole blood in K2EDTA tubes following their own protocols. Collaborator samples were shipped for TCRbeta analysis as frozen whole blood, isolated PBMCs, or DNA extracted from either sample type. As for this clone: Its antigen is not yet known. No much larger clone is present one base from it, and per-base qualities are unavailable.

TCRbeta CDR3 regions were amplified from genomic DNA by means of the immunoSEQ Assay, a bias-controlled multiplex PCR. As for how the authors treated the data: The number of nucleated cells in each sample was estimated from the amplification of reference gene primers within the assay. To quantify the absolute abundance of each unique TCRbeta CDR3 rearrangement, sequence reads were collapsed and filtered. For each sample, productive Simpson clonality was calculated as the square root of Simpson's diversity index over productive rearrangements. The immuneACCESS repertoire file appears here via TCRdb, limited to in-frame rearrangements. These files lack a portion of the clones; in checked studies, under half of the deficit traces to unresolved V genes, and the cause of the others is not known. V, J and clone size are those of that table, while D and trimming were read from the DNA. The sample profile shows around 190,000 clones; about 80% of them were found once. The top ten hold about 6.3% of the sample.

Taken from cysteine to phenylalanine, the CDR3 has 15 residues. Only the CDR3 part of the read is kept: 45 bases, read in frame from the first base. Reading the germline V gene gives CDR1 SGDLS and CDR2 YYNGEE. Clipping removes 2 bases from V and 0 bases from J, with 5 as the unmatched junction base count. The rearranged chain carries TRBV9 and TRBJ2-7, with TRBD1 identical over 7 junction bases. Sequencing input: peripheral blood. This sequence was found in a man in his 60s with acute or convalescent COVID-19. The sequenced DNA is TGTGCCAGCAGCGTCGGGACAGCCTTCTCCTACGAGCAGTACTTC. This is translated as CASSVGTAFSYEQYF. The entire variable domain, with the stretches around the CDR3 drawn from the reference TRBV9 and TRBJ2-7 proteins, is DSGVTQTPKHLITATGQRVTLRCSPRSGDLSVYWYQQSLDQGLQFLIQYYNGEERAKGNILERFSAQQFPDLHSELNLSSLELGDSALYFCASSVGTAFSYEQYFGPGTRLTVT.